These T cell receptor beta chains were read from a single sample in a study of cytomegalovirus exposure and HLA in healthy donors. Measured with immunoSEQ multiplex PCR; TCRdb has only the in-frame clones, and not every one. The data show 100,000 to 150,000 clones, with about 82% seen just once and approximately 2% held by the top ten. Sequencing used PBMCs. These receptors all come from a female donor in good health and CMV-seropositive. Each CDR3 is given with its conserved first and last residue. A D gene is named only where the DNA matches it firmly. Size tells how often a clone was seen (once, few, many) or the class of an expanded clone, and some rows leave it out.

abundance,j_gene,d_gene,v_gene,CDR3nt,CDR3aa
NA,TRBJ1-2,TRBD1,TRBV14,TGTGCCAGCAGCCAAGAGTACAGGGGAAACTATGGCTACACCTTC,CASSQEYRGNYGYTF
NA,TRBJ2-1,TRBD1,TRBV4-1,TGCGCCAGCAGCCAAGTCTCAGGGAGGGACAGGGTGTATGAGCAGTTCTTC,CASSQVSGRDRVYEQFF
NA,TRBJ1-4,NA,TRBV20-1,TGCGGGGCGGGGAGAGGTGAAAAACTGTTTTTT,CGAGRGEKLFF
NA,TRBJ2-3,TRBD2,TRBV10-3,TGTGCCATCTATTCCCCTAGCGGGGATACGCAGTATTTT,CAIYSPSGDTQYF
NA,TRBJ1-1,TRBD1,TRBV6-1,TGTGCCAGCAGGTTCGGGACAGGGAGCACTGAAGCTTTCTTT,CASRFGTGSTEAFF
NA,TRBJ2-5,TRBD2,TRBV6-5,TGTGCCAGCAGTTACTCCCGGGGGGGTAGAGAGACCCAGTACTTC,CASSYSRGGRETQYF
NA,TRBJ2-7,TRBD1,TRBV11-2,TGTGCCAGCAGCTTAGAAAGGACAGGGCTCGACGAGCAGTACTTC,CASSLERTGLDEQYF
NA,TRBJ2-1,TRBD2,TRBV10-2,TGCGCCAGCCTCCTGATGGTAGCGGGGTACAATGAGCAGTTCTTC,CASLLMVAGYNEQFF
NA,TRBJ2-6,TRBD2,TRBV4-2,TGTGCCAGCAGCTCTCGGACTAGCGGGGGGATAATCTCTGGGGCCAACGTCCTGACTTTC,CASSSRTSGGIISGANVLTF
NA,TRBJ2-7,NA,TRBV28,TGTGCCAGCAGCTTGTGGTTCGGGGGTGGCTCCTACGAGCAGTACTTC,CASSLWFGGGSYEQYF
NA,TRBJ2-3,TRBD2,TRBV12-5,TGTGCTAGTGGTCTACTAGCGGGATTGGATACGCAGTATTTT,CASGLLAGLDTQYF
few,TRBJ2-3,TRBD2,TRBV5-1,TGCGCCAGCAGACCGCCGGGACTAGCGGCAGATACGCAGTATTTT,CASRPPGLAADTQYF
NA,TRBJ2-7,NA,TRBV7-9,TGTTCCAGCAGCTTAATCTCCCACGAGCAGTACTTC,CSSSLISHEQYF
NA,TRBJ1-2,TRBD1,TRBV6-6,TGTGCCAGCAGCTCTGGACAGGGGGCGAACTATGGCTACACCTTC,CASSSGQGANYGYTF
NA,TRBJ1-2,TRBD1,TRBV29-1,TGCAGCGGAGGGACAGGGGAAGAAGGCTACACCTTC,CSGGTGEEGYTF
few,TRBJ2-7,NA,TRBV11-1,TGTGCCAGCAGCTTAGCGGGGCGGTACGAGCAGTACTTC,CASSLAGRYEQYF
NA,TRBJ2-3,NA,TRBV11-2,TGTGCCAGCAGCTTAGGGGCGACAGATACGCAGTATTTT,CASSLGATDTQYF
few,TRBJ2-2,NA,TRBV4-1,TGCGCCAGCAGCCAAGTCATTATAGGGACAACCGGGGAGCTGTTTTTT,CASSQVIIGTTGELFF